This TCR beta chain was identified in a study of PD-L1 blockade in urothelial cancer. Whole-study context: Analyzed time points were 3 weeks (second dose) and 6 weeks after therapy began.

About this clone itself: Its antigen is currently unknown.

The CDR3 extends over 14 amino acids. V was trimmed by 5 bases and J by 3 bases, leaving 13 bases between them. Germline V CDR1 and CDR2: SGHNT, YYREEE (reference sequence). TCRdb's table, derived via immunoSEQ multiplex PCR, lists solely in-frame clones and lacks some. Of 55,000 to 80,000 clones listed, 80% to 85% are singletons. As for time point: pretreatment peripheral blood. Notes on the study in general: At the 3-week point, tumor-associated blood clones expanded more in durable-benefit patients.

This TCR was sampled from a man between 65 and 85 years old with urothelial cancer. The source was PBMCs, collected around atezolizumab (anti-PD-L1) treatment. This chain connects TRBV5-4 to TRBJ2-3; TRBD1 might be the D (6 bases). The DNA of the CDR3 is TGTGCCAGCAGACTGGACAGCTTTACAGATACGCAGTATTTT. This gives the protein CASRLDSFTDTQYF.